This TCR beta chain was identified in a study of blood T cell repertoires in COVID-19. On the study more broadly: COVID-19 samples collected from the United States, Italy and Spain covered acute and convalescent phases. PBMCs, B-cell-depleted T cells, or T cells provided the cDNA or gDNA that made up the material.

The CDR3 contains 14 residues. J was trimmed by 13 bases and V by 0 bases; bases with no gene match: 4. Looked up from germline, CDR1 is MNHNY and CDR2 is SVGAGI (reference sequence). Recruited during active infection, patients (from Seattle) were subsequently followed longitudinally. Using immunoSEQ multiplex PCR, the repertoire was profiled, and TCRdb retains in-frame clones only, with some absent. The sample yields 200,000 to 250,000 clones, 80% to 95% seen once. This receptor was obtained from a man aged 25 to 40 with COVID-19, enrolled during active disease. The sample consisted of peripheral blood. The chain combines TRBV6-6 with TRBJ1-6; TRBD1 agrees at 9 bases. In DNA form, the CDR3 reads TGTGCCAGCAGTTACTCTGACAGGGGGGACCCCCTCCACTTT. Protein sequence: CASSYSDRGDPLHF.